A selection of T cell receptor beta chains follows, all from one sample in a study of patients and donors after allogeneic stem cell transplantation. TCRdb called the RT-PCR reads again in MiXCR, with one record for every CDR3 protein. The table includes 800,000 to 1,000,000 distinct CDR3 sequences, roughly 17% detected once. The sample comprised blood, either unsorted or a sorted T cell fraction (not recorded which). These receptor sequences come from a human donor who was either an allogeneic HSCT recipient or a stem cell or donor lymphocyte infusion donor (not recorded which). It is not recorded whose cells these are; they may come from a transplant donor. Both conserved end residues are part of each CDR3.

j_call v_call cdr3_aa
TRBJ1-6 TRBV5-1 CASSLSWLSPLHF
TRBJ1-1 TRBV5-1 CASSAGTGEIGAFF
TRBJ2-5 TRBV12-3/TRBV12-4 CASSLSGYQETQYF
TRBJ2-1 TRBV4-2 CASSQDVPSSYNEQFF
TRBJ1-2 TRBV6-1 CASSLVGGDYGYTF
TRBJ1-1 TRBV30 CAWSHQGTEAFF
TRBJ1-4 TRBV12-3/TRBV12-4 CASSPGRNNEKLFF
TRBJ2-1 TRBV3-1 CASSQELSGRAGGEQFF
TRBJ2-7 TRBV7-2 CASSFRNEQYF
TRBJ2-5 TRBV20-1 CSIAGAQETQYF
TRBJ2-1 TRBV29-1 CSVSGLAIRNNEQFF
TRBJ1-2 TRBV18 CASADSSSGYTF
TRBJ1-1 TRBV6-5 CASSYRRPRNMNTEAFF
TRBJ1-1 TRBV6-5 CASSYSAGAHEAFF
TRBJ2-7 TRBV4-2 CASSQQTGTISSYEQYF
TRBJ1-1 TRBV5-6 CASSFARPDTEAFF
TRBJ2-7 TRBV12-3/TRBV12-4 CASSPSGTTGLEQYF
TRBJ2-5 TRBV6-1 CASLKRQPVQETQYF
TRBJ1-2 TRBV29-1 CSVAARGYTF
TRBJ1-1 TRBV20-1 CSAEDLNINTEAFF
TRBJ2-7 TRBV9 CASSVGVGSYEQYF
TRBJ1-2 TRBV20-1 CSASSRRGKLSGYTF
TRBJ1-2 TRBV10-3 CAIGRQGAGGYTF
TRBJ1-2 TRBV10-3 CAISPATQEGYGYTF